Listed here are 17 T cell receptor beta chains from one sample, sequenced in a study of T cell responses to AZD1222 COVID-19 vaccine (dated by TCRdb to the early 2020s). The library was prepared using the immunoSEQ multiplex PCR assay. TCRdb holds this immuneACCESS table with in-frame rearrangements only. Some clones are missing; in checked studies, unresolved V genes explain under half, and the rest has no known cause. The sample table shows approximately 100,000 clones, and 85% to 90% are seen once. Over 15% of the sample rests with the top ten. The time point label, as the study defines it: baseline before first vaccination. The specimen comprised peripheral blood, sampled on day 0 of AZD1222 vaccination. The source is an adult in good health.

The V and J genes are TRBV7-8 and TRBJ2-7; D gene unclear. Germline V gene lookup returns CDR1 SGHVS and CDR2 FQNEAQ. V was shortened by 1 base and J by 4 bases, with 11 bases between the two germline ends. The CDR3 totals 14 residues. The chain's CDR3 is CASSLVGKGYEQYF. The CDR3 bases are TGTGCCAGCAGCTTAGTGGGGAAGGGTTACGAGCAGTACTTC.

This clone was observed a single time. This chain links TRBV19 with TRBJ1-5; no firm D call. Trimming stripped 3 bases from V and 1 base from J, with 13 bases between. The CDR3 loop spans 16 amino acids. Germline V gene sequence: CDR1 LNHDA, CDR2 SQIVND (reference sequence). CDR3 loop: CASSIVAGRSNQPQHF. The CDR3 nucleotides are TGTGCCAGTAGTATTGTGGCGGGTCGGAGCAATCAGCCCCAGCATTTT.

The chain carries TRBV28 and TRBJ1-1, with D hard to call. Germline V gene lookup returns CDR1 MDHEN and CDR2 SYDVKM. The CDR3 is 15 amino acids. Trimming stripped 6 bases from V and 4 bases from J, with 18 bases between. The CDR3 DNA follows: TGTGCCAGCAGCCCCCAGGTGGGGTCGAGCACTGAAGCTTTCTTT. Translating gives CASSPQVGSSTEAFF.

The chain uses TRBV10-3 and TRBJ2-7; D may be TRBD1 (6 bases). The V end lost 10 bases, the J end lost 0 bases, and 19 bases lay between the germline ends. CDR1 is ENHRY, CDR2 SYGVKD, per germline. The CDR3 has 15 residues. The CDR3 DNA reads as TGTGCCACAAGAAGGGGGACGGGGTTCTCCTACGAGCAGTACTTC. This codes for CATRRGTGFSYEQYF.

V and J are TRBV19 and TRBJ2-2, with a tentative D call TRBD1 (5 bases). Trimming took off 5 bases at V and 1 base at J, with 5 bases between the two ends. The CDR3 has 13 amino acids. Germline V CDR1 and CDR2: LNHDA, SQIVND (reference sequence). This chain's CDR3 is CASSQGNTGELFF. DNA for the CDR3: TGTGCCAGTAGTCAGGGGAACACCGGGGAGCTGTTTTTT.

The chain links TRBV18 to TRBJ2-7, with 8 positions matching TRBD2. The ends lost 8 bases at V and 4 bases at J; junction bases unmatched: 7. This CDR3 region has 13 residues. In germline, CDR1 is KGHSH, CDR2 LQKENI. The CDR3 reads CASRREGRYEQYF. The CDR3 nucleotides read TGTGCCAGCCGCCGGGAGGGTAGATACGAGCAGTACTTC.

The chain joins TRBV7-9 to TRBJ2-7, with D possibly called TRBD1 or TRBD2 (5 bases each). V was shortened by 5 bases and J by 3 bases, with 8 bases between the two germline ends. The germline V gene has CDR1 SEHNR and CDR2 FQNEAQ (reference sequence). The CDR3 has 12 residues. For the CDR3, the DNA is TGTGCCAGCAGCAGGGACGGCTACGAGCAGTACTTC. Translation gives CASSRDGYEQYF. Variable domain in full (rest from reference TRBV7-9 and TRBJ2-7): DTGVSQNPRHKITKRGQNVTFRCDPISEHNRLYWYRQTLGQGPEFLTYFQNEAQLEKSRLLSDRFSAERPKGSFSTLEIQRTEQGDSAMYLCASSRDGYEQYFGPGTRLTVT.

The chain uses TRBV5-1 and TRBJ1-5; 10 bases fit TRBD1. Germline V lookup: CDR1 SGHRS, CDR2 YFSETQ. This CDR3 region has 15 residues. V lost 0 bases, J lost 5 bases, and 2 bases stayed unmatched. CDR3 bases: TGCGCCAGCAGCTTGGCCGGACAGGGGGATCAGCCCCAGCATTTT. Residues: CASSLAGQGDQPQHF.

This chain connects TRBV5-1 to TRBJ2-1; 9 positions match TRBD2. With 4 bases clipped from V and 4 bases from J, the junction kept 6 bases outside the gene matches. From germline, CDR1 is SGHRS and CDR2 YFSETQ. The CDR3 totals 15 residues. CDR3 bases: TGCGCCAGCAGCCTACAGACTAGCGGATACAATGAGCAGTTCTTC. It specifies CASSLQTSGYNEQFF.

The chain carries TRBV27 and TRBJ1-5; unclear D gene. Deletions cut 6 bases from V and 1 base from J, with 10 bases between. This CDR3 contains 14 residues. The germline CDR1 and CDR2 sequences are MNHEY and SMNVEV (reference sequence). The CDR3, as DNA: TGTGCCAGCAGCCGCTTAAGGAGCAATCAGCCCCAGCATTTT. This translates into CASSRLRSNQPQHF.

The V call is TRBV28, the J call TRBJ1-2; D unresolved. CDR1 MDHEN and CDR2 SYDVKM come from the germline V gene. The CDR3 totals 13 residues. With 2 bases removed from V and 8 bases from J, the gap between germline ends came to 12 bases. The CDR3 sequence is CASSLGSWVGYTF. CDR3 in DNA: TGTGCCAGCAGTTTAGGCTCTTGGGTCGGCTACACCTTC.

The chain has TRBV29-1 and TRBJ1-3, with D unresolved. Germline V gives CDR1 SQVTM, CDR2 ANQGSEA. Trimming took 2 bases from V and 2 from J, leaving 4 bases between them. This CDR3 is built from 12 residues. The CDR3 sequence: CSVETAGNTIYF. CDR3 DNA sequence: TGCAGCGTTGAAACAGCTGGAAACACCATATATTTT.

This chain joins TRBV11-2 and TRBJ1-1; D unresolved. Germline V lookup: CDR1 SGHAT, CDR2 FQNNGV. This CDR3 has 13 amino acids. With 3 bases removed from V and 5 bases from J, the gap between germline ends came to 10 bases. DNA for the CDR3: TGTGCCAGCAGCTTGACAAGTAGGACTGAAGCTTTCTTT. Amino acids: CASSLTSRTEAFF.

CDR3 region: CASRPGNPNEKLFF. The CDR3 region has the DNA TGTGCCAGCCGGCCGGGCAACCCTAATGAAAAACTGTTTTTT. The V and J genes are TRBV18 and TRBJ1-4; D remains ambiguous. In germline, CDR1 is KGHSH, CDR2 LQKENI. The germline V and J ends were trimmed by 8 bases and 3 bases, with 13 bases remaining between them. The CDR3 is made up of 14 amino acids.

The chain employs TRBV9 and TRBJ1-2; no firm D call. V was clipped by 4 bases and J by 2 bases, with 12 bases between them. CDR1 is SGDLS and CDR2 is YYNGEE in the germline V gene. This CDR3 has 14 residues. The CDR3 region is CASSPTSENYGYTF. In DNA form, the CDR3 reads TGTGCCAGCAGCCCGACCTCAGAAAACTATGGCTACACCTTC.

The V gene is TRBV13, the J gene TRBJ1-2; D gene uncertain. The germline V and J ends were trimmed by 2 bases and 4 bases, with 5 bases remaining between them. The germline V gene encodes CDR1 PRHDT and CDR2 FYEKMQ (reference sequence). The CDR3 loop spans 12 amino acids. The CDR3 sequence is CASSLLRYGYTF. Here the CDR3 DNA reads TGTGCCAGCAGCTTACTCCGCTATGGCTACACCTTC.

Here the CDR3 reads CASRYSPHGYTF. The CDR3, as DNA: TGTGCCAGTAGGTACTCCCCCCATGGCTACACCTTC. This sequence joins TRBV19 and TRBJ1-2; no definite D call. This CDR3 region has 12 residues. Per germline, CDR1 LNHDA and CDR2 SQIVND (reference sequence). Trimming left V 6 bases short and J 6 bases short, with 11 bases between.